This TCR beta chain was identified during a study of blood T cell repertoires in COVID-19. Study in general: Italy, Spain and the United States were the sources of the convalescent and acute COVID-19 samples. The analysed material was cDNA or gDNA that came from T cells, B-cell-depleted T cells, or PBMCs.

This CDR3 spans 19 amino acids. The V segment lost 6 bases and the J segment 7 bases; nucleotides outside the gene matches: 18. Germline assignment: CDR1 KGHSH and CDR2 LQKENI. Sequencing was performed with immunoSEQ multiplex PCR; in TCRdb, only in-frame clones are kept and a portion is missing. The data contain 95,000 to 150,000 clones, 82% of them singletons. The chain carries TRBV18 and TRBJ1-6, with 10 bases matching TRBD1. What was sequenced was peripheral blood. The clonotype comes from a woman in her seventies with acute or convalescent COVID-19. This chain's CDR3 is CASSLELSGTGALNSPLHF. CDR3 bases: TGTGCCAGCTCCCTCGAGCTATCCGGGACAGGGGCTCTGAATTCACCCCTCCACTTT.